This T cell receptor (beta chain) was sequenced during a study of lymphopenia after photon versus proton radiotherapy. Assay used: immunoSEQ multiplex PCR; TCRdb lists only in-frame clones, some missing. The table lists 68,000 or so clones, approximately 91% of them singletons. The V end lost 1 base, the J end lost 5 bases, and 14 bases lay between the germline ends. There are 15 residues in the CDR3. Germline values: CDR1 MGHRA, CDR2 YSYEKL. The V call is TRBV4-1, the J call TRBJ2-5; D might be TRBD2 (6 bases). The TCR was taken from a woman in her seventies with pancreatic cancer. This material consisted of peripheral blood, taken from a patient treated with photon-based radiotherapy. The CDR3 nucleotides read TGCGCCAGCAGCCAAGGTGTATCGGGAGAGGAGACCCAGTACTTC. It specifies CASSQGVSGEETQYF.